This entry lists 9 T cell receptor beta chains sequenced from one sample in a study of T cells in Graves' hyperthyroidism and ophthalmopathy. RNA transcripts served as the template for amplifying TCR beta CDR3 regions. With the HTBI primer set, the TCR CDR3 went through a first round of RT-PCR. TCRdb recomputed calls from the multiplex PCR reads with MiXCR, one row per CDR3 protein. The table shows fewer than 350,000 distinct CDR3 sequences, with more than 10% occurring only once. The material sequenced was blood. The source is a woman under 40 with Graves' hyperthyroidism that later progressed to Graves' ophthalmopathy.

This clonotype was detected ten times or more. The chain uses TRBV6-1 and TRBJ2-7, with 7 bases lining up with TRBD1. Trimming took 5 bases from V and 0 from J; bases not matched to a gene: 7. Germline CDR1 reads MNHNS; CDR2 reads SASEGT. The CDR3 has 15 residues. The chain's CDR3 is CASSQMTGFSYEQYF. The DNA for the CDR3 is TGTGCCAGCAGTCAAATGACAGGGTTCTCCTACGAGCAGTACTTC.

This clonotype showed up many times. The V gene is TRBV27, the J gene TRBJ2-7, with D tentatively TRBD1 or TRBD2 (5 bases each). Trimming shortened V by 8 bases and J by 2 bases, and 19 bases separated the two germline ends. Germline V CDR1 and CDR2: MNHEY, SMNVEV (reference sequence). The CDR3 totals 15 residues. CDR3 DNA sequence: TGTGCCAGCTCTCTACTTGGGACGGGGACCTACGAGCAGTACTTC. It is translated as CASSLLGTGTYEQYF.

This chain links TRBV6-9 with TRBJ2-1; TRBD1 matches 9 bases. V lost 6 bases to trimming and J lost 7 bases; unmatched junction nucleotides: 10. CDR1 is MNHGY, CDR2 SVAAGI, per germline. The CDR3 is 15 residues long. CDR3 sequence reads: CASRLSWTGANEQFF. The CDR3 DNA follows: TGTGCCAGCAGATTAAGTTGGACAGGGGCGAATGAGCAGTTCTTC.

The chain carries TRBV19 and TRBJ2-7, with D tentatively TRBD2 (5 bases). The length of the CDR3 is 15 residues. Trimming shortened V by 6 bases and J by 0 bases, and 15 bases separated the two germline ends. The germline gives CDR1 LNHDA, CDR2 SQIVND (reference sequence). The CDR3 is CASSVTGISSYEQYF. DNA for the CDR3: TGTGCCAGTAGCGTAACCGGGATTAGCTCCTACGAGCAGTACTTC.

Note on this clonotype: A single base separates this from a much larger clone, so it may be a read error. The chain recombines TRBV24-1 with TRBJ2-1, with 10 bases that match TRBD2. The J call may not be correct, given that the DNA end is closer to TRBJ2-7. This CDR3 spans 16 amino acids. CDR1 is KGHDR, CDR2 SFDVKD, per germline. Here the CDR3 DNA reads TGTGCCACCAGTGATTTTGGGCTAGCGGGAGCCAATGAGCAGTACTTC. This translates into CATSDFGLAGANEQYF.

This clonotype was recorded at least ten times. This rearrangement joins TRBV7-2 to TRBJ2-7, with D possibly being TRBD1 (6 bases). The CDR3 length is 14 residues. Trimming stripped 3 bases from V and 3 bases from J, with 12 bases between. Germline V gene data show CDR1 as SGHTA and CDR2 as FQGNSA. CDR3 residues: CASSFEEGGYEQYF. The CDR3 nucleotides are TGTGCCAGCAGCTTTGAGGAAGGGGGCTACGAGCAGTACTTC.

This clonotype appeared many times. This chain connects TRBV2 to TRBJ1-2; 9 bases are a match to TRBD1. This CDR3 has 14 amino acids. Germline V gene data show CDR1 as SNHLY and CDR2 as FYNNEI. The trim removed 5 bases at V and 8 bases at J, leaving 9 bases unmatched. The CDR3 DNA is TGTGCCAGCAGTCGGGACAGGGTATCGGGAGGCTACACCTTC. The encoded protein is CASSRDRVSGGYTF. Filled out from reference TRBV2 and TRBJ1-2, the complete variable domain reads EPEVTQTPSHQVTQMGQEVILRCVPISNHLYFYWYRQILGQKVEFLVSFYNNEISEKSEIFDDQFSVERPDGSNFTLKIRSTKLEDSAMYFCASSRDRVSGGYTFGSGTRLTVV.

This clonotype was seen at least ten times. The V and J genes are TRBV7-2 and TRBJ1-3; a possible D gene is TRBD1 (5 bases). V was trimmed by 5 bases and J by 0 bases, leaving 11 bases between them. This CDR3 spans 15 amino acids. Germline V lookup: CDR1 SGHTA, CDR2 FQGNSA. The CDR3: CASSKQVISGNTIYF. The CDR3, as DNA: TGTGCCAGCAGCAAACAGGTTATCTCTGGAAACACCATATATTTT.

This clonotype has only a few counts. The V and J genes are TRBV7-6 and TRBJ2-1; no firm D call. V was pared by 1 base and J by 9 bases, with 7 bases between. Germline loops: CDR1 SGHVS, CDR2 FNYEAQ. This CDR3 comprises 12 residues. The CDR3 nucleotides are TGTGCCAGCAGCTTAGAAGCCGGTGAGCAGTTCTTC. The encoded protein is CASSLEAGEQFF.